This T cell receptor beta chain was recorded in a study of siplizumab effects on memory and regulatory T cells. Notes on the study in general: Confirmation was lacking for the suppressive function of proliferating Tregs derived from siplizumab cultures. With siplizumab, Treg-derived clones averaged approximately 66% of mappable alloreactive CD4+ clones, versus around 25% in controls. Unstimulated subsets accounted for the mapping of only a minor share of the clones that were alloreactive.

The germline V gene encodes CDR1 MDHEN and CDR2 SYDVKM. V was cut by 1 base and J by 2 bases, with 13 bases left in between. The CDR3 contains 16 residues. A remark on this clone: Its antigen remains unknown.

Assays covered 95,000 to 100,000 TCR templates per sample. Here immunoSEQ multiplex PCR was the method, and the copy in TCRdb shows in-frame clones only, minus some. The table has approximately 94,000 clones, more than 85% seen once; the top ten hold 0.14% to 0.15%. J is TRBJ2-3 and V is TRBV28; possibly TRBD1 or TRBD2 for D (6 bases each). The sample was CD4+ T cells sorted from blood. The TCR sequence derives from a human donor in good health. CDR3 sequence: CASSLLGGVLTDTQYF. The CDR3 DNA reads as TGTGCCAGCAGTTTATTGGGGGGCGTCCTCACAGATACGCAGTATTTT.